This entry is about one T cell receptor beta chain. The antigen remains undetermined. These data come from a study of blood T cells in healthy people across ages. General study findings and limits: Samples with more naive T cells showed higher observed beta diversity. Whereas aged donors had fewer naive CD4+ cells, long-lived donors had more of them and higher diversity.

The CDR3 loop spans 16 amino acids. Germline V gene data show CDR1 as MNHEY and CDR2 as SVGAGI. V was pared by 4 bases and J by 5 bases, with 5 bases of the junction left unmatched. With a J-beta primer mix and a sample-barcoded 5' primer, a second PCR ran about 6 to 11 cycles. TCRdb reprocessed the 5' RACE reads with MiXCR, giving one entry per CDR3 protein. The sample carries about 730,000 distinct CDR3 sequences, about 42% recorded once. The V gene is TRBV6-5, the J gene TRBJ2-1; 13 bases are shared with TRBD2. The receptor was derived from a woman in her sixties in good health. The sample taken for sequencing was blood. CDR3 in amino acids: CASSSQLAGGNNEQFF. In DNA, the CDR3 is TGTGCCAGCAGTTCCCAACTAGCGGGAGGGAACAATGAGCAGTTCTTC.